Shown below are 12 T cell receptor beta chains from a single sample sequenced in a study of T-cell memory formation after mild COVID-19. TCRdb reprocessed the 5' RACE reads with MiXCR, giving one entry per CDR3 protein. There are around 390,000 distinct CDR3 sequences in the sample; 16% occur only once, and 20% to 25% lies in the top ten. The sequenced sample consisted of PBMCs or a T cell subset sorted from them (not recorded which). These receptors were obtained from a man aged 18 to 29 who had mild COVID-19 (a few samples of this study predate the infection). Cell type and time point are not known.

This clonotype was seen more than once but under ten times. This rearrangement joins TRBV29-1 to TRBJ2-7; D gene ambiguous. The V and J ends lost 6 bases and 2 bases respectively, with 11 bases between them. Germline V gene data show CDR1 as SQVTM and CDR2 as ANQGSEA. CDR3 length equals 12 residues. CDR3 nucleotides: TGCAGCGTGACGACCATCCCCTACGAGCAGTACTTC. It yields the protein CSVTTIPYEQYF.

This clonotype was found a few times. The chain joins TRBV7-6 to TRBJ1-6, with TRBD1 matching over 8 bases. The germline V gene encodes CDR1 SGHVS and CDR2 FNYEAQ. The V segment lost 6 bases and the J segment 5 bases; nucleotides outside the gene matches: 3. CDR3 length: 14 residues. Written as DNA, the CDR3 is TGTGCCAGCAGTATGGGACAGGATAATTCACCCCTCCACTTT. Residues: CASSMGQDNSPLHF.

The chain uses TRBV7-9 and TRBJ1-4; possible D gene TRBD1, 5 bases. This CDR3 is built from 15 residues. The germline V gene encodes CDR1 SEHNR and CDR2 FQNEAQ (reference sequence). V was pared by 5 bases and J by 5 bases, with 15 bases between. The DNA of the CDR3 is TGTGCCAGCAGCCCCGGGACGACCCAAAATGAAAAACTGTTTTTT. Translated: CASSPGTTQNEKLFF.

V gene TRBV7-9 combines with J gene TRBJ1-2; D uncertain. Germline V lookup: CDR1 SEHNR, CDR2 FQNEAQ (reference sequence). The CDR3 is 14 amino acids. V was clipped by 1 base and J by 4 bases, with 10 bases between them. The CDR3 nucleotides read TGTGCCAGCAGCTTAGGGGCAGGAAGCTATGGCTACACCTTC. Translating gives CASSLGAGSYGYTF.

This clonotype occurred a few times. The J gene is TRBJ2-5, the V gene TRBV7-9; D is ambiguous. CDR1 SEHNR and CDR2 FQNEAQ come from the germline V gene (reference sequence). Trimming shortened V by 8 bases and J by 5 bases, and 18 bases separated the two germline ends. CDR3 size: 14 residues. This chain's CDR3 is CASFASIISETQYF. CDR3 in DNA: TGTGCCAGCTTCGCTTCCATAATTTCGGAGACCCAGTACTTC.

In its sample, this clonotype was seen a few times. V gene TRBV5-1 combines with J gene TRBJ1-4, with a possible D match to TRBD1 (5 bases). Germline V lookup: CDR1 SGHRS, CDR2 YFSETQ. The CDR3 length is 14 residues. Trimming pared 7 bases from V and 8 bases from J, leaving 18 bases between. The CDR3 sequence is CASGEGPWGEKLFF. The CDR3 coding sequence is TGCGCCAGCGGCGAGGGACCGTGGGGCGAAAAACTGTTTTTT.

J is TRBJ1-1 and V is TRBV6-5; unclear D gene. CDR3 length: 14 residues. V gave up 0 bases and J gave up 7 bases, with 12 bases separating them. The germline CDR1 and CDR2 sequences are MNHEY and SVGAGI. CDR3 region: CASSYSRGLDEAFF. CDR3 DNA: TGTGCCAGCAGTTACTCGAGAGGGCTCGATGAAGCTTTCTTT.

The V gene is TRBV6-5, the J gene TRBJ2-1, with 8 bases aligning to TRBD2. The CDR3 has 15 amino acids. Germline CDR1 and CDR2: MNHEY and SVGAGI. With 3 bases clipped from V and 4 bases from J, the junction kept 5 bases outside the gene matches. The CDR3: CASSYSGGYYNEQFF. CDR3 bases: TGTGCCAGCAGTTATTCGGGGGGGTATTACAATGAGCAGTTCTTC.

This chain's CDR3 is CASSLGAFEQETQYF. The CDR3 DNA reads TGTGCCAGCAGCTTAGGGGCGTTTGAGCAAGAGACCCAGTACTTC. The V call is TRBV7-3, the J call TRBJ2-5; D is possibly TRBD1 (5 bases). Between the trimmed V and J ends, which lost 2 bases and 2 bases, there was a span of 12 bases. The germline CDR1 and CDR2 sequences are SGHTA and FQGTGA. This CDR3 is built from 15 residues.

The chain employs TRBV11-2 and TRBJ2-7, with TRBD1 matching over 9 bases. Looked up from germline, CDR1 is SGHAT and CDR2 is FQNNGV. V lost 6 bases, J lost 3 bases, and 9 bases stayed unmatched. The CDR3 is made up of 15 amino acids. DNA of the CDR3: TGTGCCAGCAGGTACCCGGGACAGGGATTCTACGAGCAGTACTTC. Residues: CASRYPGQGFYEQYF. The full variable domain, in which reference TRBV11-2 and TRBJ2-7 provide the parts outside the CDR3, is EAGVAQSPRYKIIEKRQSVAFWCNPISGHATLYWYQQILGQGPKLLIQFQNNGVVDDSQLPKDRFSAERLKGVDSTLKIQPAKLEDSAVYLCASRYPGQGFYEQYFGPGTRLTVT.

Ten or more counts support this clonotype. The gene calls are TRBV7-2 and TRBJ2-1; TRBD2 aligns across 10 bases. The CDR3 sequence is 15 residues long. The trim removed 6 bases at V and 5 bases at J, leaving 7 bases unmatched. Per germline, CDR1 SGHTA and CDR2 FQGNSA. For the CDR3, the DNA is TGTGCCAGCAGGTTGCTAGCGGGGGACAACAATGAGCAGTTCTTC. Translating it yields CASRLLAGDNNEQFF.

This clonotype appeared many times. The chain links TRBV6-1 to TRBJ2-3; D is undetermined. The ends were cut back, 3 bases at V and 7 bases at J, with 17 bases in the middle. CDR3 length equals 15 residues. Germline V lookup: CDR1 MNHNS, CDR2 SASEGT. The CDR3 is CASSDTGSLRNTQYF. CDR3 bases: TGTGCCAGCAGTGATACCGGCAGCTTGAGGAATACGCAGTATTTT.